Sequencing of this T cell receptor (beta chain) was carried out in a study of spatial heterogeneity in lung cancer. Study-wide background: Consistent detection of more beta-chain than alpha-chain sequences was observed.

Noted time point: sample taken at primary tumor resection. Sequencing of whole RNA from tumor, nontumor lung or frozen PBMC involved no sorting. Donation came from over 60 patients with untreated early-stage non-small cell lung cancer. Only a few counts were recorded for this clonotype. The antigen is undetermined. Study-wide results and caveats: The appearance of ubiquitous expanded tumor TCRs in blood was greater at resection than follow-up.

The V gene lost 1 base and the J gene lost 4 bases, with 7 bases spanning the gap. This CDR3 has 14 amino acids. Germline-derived CDR1 and CDR2 are LGHDT and YNNKEL (reference sequence). Every molecule of TCR cDNA had its own unique molecular identifier. Using its own MiXCR run on the 5' RACE reads, TCRdb lists one record per CDR3 protein. The data show more than 75,000 distinct CDR3 sequences, over 10% seen once. This sequence originates from a male donor with early-stage non-small cell lung cancer. The V and J genes are TRBV3-1 and TRBJ2-2; D assignment may be TRBD1 or TRBD2 (5 bases each). Sample: PBMCs, taken at surgery. CDR3 sequence (DNA): TGTGCCAGCAGCCAAGGGGGGACCACCGGGGAGCTGTTTTTT. This translates into CASSQGGTTGELFF.